One sample yielded the 24 T cell receptor beta chains listed below, sequenced in a study of T cell responses to AZD1222 COVID-19 vaccine. The protocol was immunoSEQ multiplex PCR, while the TCRdb copy is restricted to in-frame clones and leaves out a portion. Of more than 100,000 clones listed, about 93% are singletons. Sequencing used peripheral blood, obtained 28 days after the second AZD1222 dose. The receptors here all came from an adult who received the AZD1222 COVID-19 vaccine.

This chain uses TRBV4-1 with TRBJ1-2; tentative D call: TRBD1 (5 bases). The length of the CDR3 is 16 residues. Germline V gene data show CDR1 as MGHRA and CDR2 as YSYEKL. Trimming removed 2 bases from V and 7 bases from J, with 20 bases in between. The CDR3 here is CASSQLVPGRSSGYTF. DNA of the CDR3: TGCGCCAGCAGCCAATTAGTTCCGGGACGTTCGAGTGGCTACACCTTC.

The genes are TRBV5-1 and TRBJ2-7; the match to TRBD2 covers 10 bases. V dropped 0 bases and J dropped 1; count of bases not matched to a gene: 1. This CDR3 is 15 amino acids long. The germline CDR1 and CDR2 sequences are SGHRS and YFSETQ. CDR3 sequence: CASSLEREGSYEQYF. CDR3 DNA: TGCGCCAGCAGCTTGGAGCGGGAGGGATCCTACGAGCAGTACTTC.

This chain joins TRBV3-1 (or the pseudogene TRBV3-2) and TRBJ2-1; 10 bases fit TRBD2. V trimming: 4 bases; J trimming: 7 bases; junction bases outside the gene matches: 13. CDR3 size: 17 residues. In germline, CDR1 is LGHDT, CDR2 YNNKEL (reference sequence). The CDR3 DNA reads TGTGCCAGCAGCCCTAGCCGTCTAGCGGGGGCGGGGAATGAGCAGTTCTTC. Translation gives CASSPSRLAGAGNEQFF.

The chain carries TRBV7-2 and TRBJ1-5; D possibly corresponds to TRBD1 (6 bases). CDR1 is SGHTA, CDR2 FQGNSA, per germline. The V end lost 0 bases, the J end lost 6 bases, and 6 bases lay between the germline ends. The CDR3 is 13 residues long. The CDR3, as DNA: TGTGCCAGCAGCTTAGCGGGGGCTCAGCCCCAGCATTTT. Translation gives CASSLAGAQPQHF.

The rearrangement uses TRBV11-2 and TRBJ2-7, with no clear D. V dropped 0 bases and J dropped 3 bases, with 6 bases sitting between them. The CDR3 runs 13 residues. CDR1 and CDR2 (germline): SGHAT, FQNNGV. CDR3 bases: TGTGCCAGCAGCTTAGAAGTGGGCTACGAGCAGTACTTC. This translates into CASSLEVGYEQYF.

This chain connects TRBV4-3 to TRBJ2-1; D is unclear. V lost 0 bases and J 4 bases, leaving 16 bases between the germline ends. The CDR3 covers 17 residues. Germline CDR1 and CDR2: LGHNA and YSLEER. The CDR3 spells CASSQDPRHPNYNEQFF. The DNA of the CDR3 is TGCGCCAGCAGCCAAGATCCGCGCCACCCCAATTACAATGAGCAGTTCTTC.

This chain links TRBV5-6 with TRBJ2-7, with 9 bases matching TRBD1. The junction had 10 bases not matched to a gene; V was cut back by 3 bases and J by 9 bases. The CDR3 loop spans 14 amino acids. CDR1 SGHDT and CDR2 YYEEEE come from the germline V gene. The CDR3 reads CASSYGTGLGVQYF. CDR3 DNA sequence: TGTGCCAGCAGCTATGGGACAGGGCTTGGTGTGCAGTACTTC. The full variable domain, its missing parts supplied by reference TRBV5-6 and TRBJ2-7, is DAGVTQSPTHLIKTRGQQVTLRCSPKSGHDTVSWYQQALGQGPQFIFQYYEEEERQRGNFPDRFSGHQFPNYSSELNVNALLLGDSALYLCASSYGTGLGVQYFGPGTRLTVT.

The table lists this clone with a few counts. The V call is TRBV28, the J call TRBJ2-7; 10 nucleotides align to TRBD1. Trimming cost V 6 bases and J 4 bases; bases outside gene matches: 9. Germline V gene sequence: CDR1 MDHEN, CDR2 SYDVKM. The CDR3 has 15 amino acids. The CDR3 here is CASSLPGQGQYEQYF. The DNA of the CDR3 is TGTGCCAGCAGCTTACCGGGACAGGGGCAATACGAGCAGTACTTC. Full variable domain (missing parts from reference TRBV28 and TRBJ2-7): DVKVTQSSRYLVKRTGEKVFLECVQDMDHENMFWYRQDPGLGLRLIYFSYDVKMKEKGDIPEGYSVSREKKERFSLILESASTNQTSMYLCASSLPGQGQYEQYFGPGTRLTVT.

Only a few counts were recorded for this clone. This sequence joins TRBV30 and TRBJ1-6, with D unresolved. Germline assignment: CDR1 GTSNPN and CDR2 SVGIG (reference sequence). Trimming stripped 2 bases from V and 4 bases from J, with 9 bases between. The CDR3 has 14 amino acids. The DNA of the CDR3 is TGTGCCTGGAGTATCACGGAATATAATTCACCCCTCCACTTT. Its translation is CAWSITEYNSPLHF.

The chain carries TRBV5-4 and TRBJ2-4, with a possible D match to TRBD2 (6 bases). Germline V lookup: CDR1 SGHNT, CDR2 YYREEE (reference sequence). Trimming cost V 5 bases and J 10 bases, with 10 bases left between them. The CDR3 runs 11 residues. The CDR3 bases are TGTGCCAGCAGTATGGGGGGAATTCAGTACTTC. Translating gives CASSMGGIQYF.

The chain has TRBV6-6 and TRBJ2-3; weak D call: TRBD2 (6 bases). The germline CDR1 and CDR2 sequences are MNHNY and SVGAGI (reference sequence). CDR3 length: 15 amino acids. V was cut by 0 bases and J by 2 bases, with 9 bases left in between. DNA of the CDR3: TGTGCCAGCAGTTACTCGGGGCGGGACACAGATACGCAGTATTTT. Translated, it gives CASSYSGRDTDTQYF.

J is TRBJ2-7 and V is TRBV6-7, with 9 bases fitting TRBD2. TRBV6-7 is treated as an ORF (open reading frame) with a function not yet certain. This CDR3 region has 20 residues. V lost 4 bases to trimming and J lost 0 bases; unmatched junction nucleotides: 19. CDR3 sequence (DNA): TGTGCCAGCAGTTCCGATATGAACATTCGACTAGCGGAGAGCTCCTACGAGCAGTACTTC. It translates to CASSSDMNIRLAESSYEQYF.

This sequence joins TRBV6-6 and TRBJ1-6; D possibly corresponds to TRBD1 (5 bases). Germline lookup yields CDR1 MNHNY and CDR2 SVGAGI (reference sequence). V shed 6 bases and J shed 6 bases, with 12 bases lying between them. The length of the CDR3 is 14 residues. CDR3 nucleotides: TGTGCCAGCAGCCTGGACAAGACTAATTCACCCCTCCACTTT. It yields the protein CASSLDKTNSPLHF.

This clone was seen more than once but under ten times. This same CDR3 is encoded by further DNA sequences in the sample. This sequence joins TRBV7-9 and TRBJ2-5, with 8 bases identical to TRBD2. In germline, CDR1 is SEHNR, CDR2 FQNEAQ (reference sequence). J gave up 1 base and V 0 bases, and 4 bases lay outside the gene matches. The CDR3 spans 16 residues. The CDR3 loop reads CASSLAGLAGQETQYF. DNA of the CDR3: TGTGCCAGCAGCTTAGCAGGGCTAGCGGGCCAAGAGACCCAGTACTTC.

The chain links TRBV10-1 to TRBJ2-2, with D hard to call. The CDR3 consists of 13 residues. Trimming pared 1 base from V and 1 base from J, leaving 1 base between. The V gene's germline CDR1 is WNHNN and CDR2 SYGVQD (reference sequence). The chain's CDR3 is CASSEWNTGELFF. Here the CDR3 DNA reads TGCGCCAGCAGTGAGTGGAACACCGGGGAGCTGTTTTTT.

The chain uses TRBV7-9 and TRBJ1-1, with TRBD1 as a possible D gene (5 bases). Germline V lookup: CDR1 SEHNR, CDR2 FQNEAQ (reference sequence). The CDR3 extends over 12 amino acids. Trimming cost V 5 bases and J 8 bases, with 12 bases left between them. CDR3 in amino acids: CASSVTDTEAFF. DNA for the CDR3: TGTGCCAGCAGCGTGACAGATACCGAAGCTTTCTTT.

This sequence joins TRBV27 and TRBJ1-1; a possible D gene is TRBD1 (5 bases). V was cut by 6 bases and J by 8 bases, with 25 bases left in between. The CDR3 length is 16 residues. The germline V gene encodes CDR1 MNHEY and CDR2 SMNVEV (reference sequence). CDR3 coding DNA: TGTGCCAGCAGAAGGGAGAGGACCAGGGCACGAACCGAAGCTTTCTTT. Translating gives CASRRERTRARTEAFF.

V is TRBV29-1 and J is TRBJ1-5; D uncertain. There are 12 residues in the CDR3. The germline V and J ends were trimmed by 7 bases and 3 bases, with 10 bases remaining between them. Germline assignment: CDR1 SQVTM and CDR2 ANQGSEA. In DNA, the CDR3 is TGCAGCGCCGGGGATCCCAATCAGCCCCAGCATTTT. It encodes CSAGDPNQPQHF.

This chain connects TRBV19 to TRBJ1-5; perhaps TRBD1 as D (5 bases). Germline values: CDR1 LNHDA, CDR2 SQIVND (reference sequence). The CDR3 has 14 amino acids. Trimming took off 4 bases at V and 3 bases at J, with 10 bases between the two ends. The CDR3 here is CASSTGAVNQPQHF. The CDR3 coding sequence is TGTGCCAGTAGTACCGGGGCGGTCAATCAGCCCCAGCATTTT. The full variable domain, completed using reference TRBV19 and TRBJ1-5, is DGGITQSPKYLFRKEGQNVTLSCEQNLNHDAMYWYRQDPGQGLRLIYYSQIVNDFQKGDIAEGYSVSREKKESFPLTVTSAQKNPTAFYLCASSTGAVNQPQHFGDGTRLSIL.

V is TRBV9 and J is TRBJ2-1; no firm D call. Looked up from germline, CDR1 is SGDLS and CDR2 is YYNGEE. The germline V and J ends were trimmed by 4 bases and 4 bases, with 6 bases remaining between them. The CDR3 is made up of 12 amino acids. In DNA form, the CDR3 reads TGTGCCAGCAGCCCCCGATACAATGAGCAGTTCTTC. Protein sequence: CASSPRYNEQFF.

The chain carries TRBV2 and TRBJ1-6; D not certain. The ends were cut back, 7 bases at V and 0 bases at J, with 13 bases in the middle. Germline loops: CDR1 SNHLY, CDR2 FYNNEI. This CDR3 has 16 residues. This CDR3 is CASTLRRSSYNSPLHF. DNA of the CDR3: TGTGCCAGCACCCTCCGACGGAGCTCCTATAATTCACCCCTCCACTTT.

This rearrangement joins TRBV14 to TRBJ2-5, with D perhaps assigned TRBD1 or TRBD2 (5 bases each). CDR3 size: 14 residues. Germline-derived CDR1 and CDR2 are SGHDN and FVKESK. Trimming took off 3 bases at V and 5 bases at J, with 13 bases between the two ends. CDR3 loop: CASSQLSGLETQYF. The CDR3 DNA is TGTGCCAGCAGCCAGCTTTCGGGGCTTGAGACCCAGTACTTC. The variable domain in full, with the rest retrieved from reference TRBV14 and TRBJ2-5, is EAGVTQFPSHSVIEKGQTVTLRCDPISGHDNLYWYRRVMGKEIKFLLHFVKESKQDESGMPNNRFLAERTGGTYSTLKVQPAELEDSGVYFCASSQLSGLETQYFGPGTRLLVL.

This rearrangement joins TRBV6-5 to TRBJ1-5, with D possibly being TRBD1 (6 bases). V shed 10 bases and J shed 7 bases, with 17 bases lying between them. CDR1 is MNHEY, CDR2 SVGAGI, per germline. CDR3 length: 13 residues. This CDR3 is CATHRVIQQPQHF. The CDR3 nucleotides are TGTGCCACCCACAGGGTGATTCAGCAGCCCCAGCATTTT.

The chain recombines TRBV6-5 with TRBJ1-1; weak D call: TRBD1 (5 bases). Germline CDR1 is MNHEY and CDR2 is SVGAGI. This CDR3 contains 12 residues. The ends were cut back, 7 bases at V and 11 bases at J, with 17 bases in the middle. Here the CDR3 DNA reads TGTGCCAGCAACCGGGACGGAAATTCTGCTTTCTTT. Translated: CASNRDGNSAFF.